The 13 T cell receptor beta chains below all came from one sample that was sequenced in a study of CD8+ T cells in alopecia areata. The authors extracted RNA and reverse transcribed it into cDNA as the sequencing template. Generated by immunoSEQ multiplex PCR, the TCRdb table keeps only in-frame clones and is missing some. The sample carries over 100,000 clones, about half recorded once. Treatment denoted: oral pan-JAK inhibitor, 5-10 mg twice daily. Material: CD4+ T cells sorted from blood, obtained at week 4, from a patient treated with tofacitinib. All receptors derive from a human donor with alopecia areata.

This chain joins TRBV29-1 and TRBJ1-2, with D possibly being TRBD1 (6 bases). Germline-derived CDR1 and CDR2 are SQVTM and ANQGSEA. CDR3 length: 16 residues. Trimming took off 5 bases at V and 1 base at J, with 20 bases between the two ends. In nucleotides, the CDR3 is TGCAGCGTTCAAGGGGGGGGCGAGGGAGTTAACTATGGCTACACCTTC. Translation gives CSVQGGGEGVNYGYTF.

The rearrangement links TRBV30 to TRBJ2-1, with TRBD2 as a possible D gene (6 bases). The germline gives CDR1 GTSNPN, CDR2 SVGIG (reference sequence). The CDR3 contains 11 residues. Trimming pared 5 bases from V and 10 bases from J, leaving 12 bases between. Here the CDR3 reads CAWGAGLEQFF. The DNA for the CDR3 is TGTGCCTGGGGGGCGGGGCTGGAGCAGTTCTTC.

V is TRBV4-1 and J is TRBJ2-7; D is possibly TRBD1 or TRBD2 (6 bases each). This CDR3 has 13 residues. The germline gives CDR1 MGHRA, CDR2 YSYEKL. The V end lost 7 bases, the J end lost 2 bases, and 12 bases lay between the germline ends. For the CDR3, the DNA is TGCGCCAGCAAGGGGGGAAGTACCTACGAGCAGTACTTC. It encodes CASKGGSTYEQYF.

This chain joins TRBV18 and TRBJ1-3, with unresolved D. Trimming took off 3 bases at V and 1 base at J, with 10 bases between the two ends. Germline values: CDR1 KGHSH, CDR2 LQKENI. This CDR3 region has 15 residues. The CDR3 region has the DNA TGTGCCAGCTCACCTCAGTCGAGGTCTGGAAACACCATATATTTT. Encoded protein: CASSPQSRSGNTIYF.

The sample holds a few counts of this clone. This chain uses TRBV29-1 with TRBJ1-1; TRBD1 agrees at 7 bases. The CDR3 length is 10 residues. CDR1 and CDR2 (germline): SQVTM, ANQGSEA. After removal of 6 bases from V and 7 bases from J, the junction contained 2 bases not matched to a gene. The CDR3 region is CSVRDSEAFF. In nucleotides, the CDR3 is TGCAGCGTCCGGGACAGTGAAGCTTTCTTT.

This chain connects TRBV29-1 to TRBJ2-1; 12 bases fit TRBD2. CDR3 length: 15 amino acids. The germline V gene encodes CDR1 SQVTM and CDR2 ANQGSEA. The J segment lost 2 bases and the V segment lost 5 bases, leaving 4 bases of the junction unmatched. Here the CDR3 reads CSVPTSGRTYNEQFF. The CDR3 nucleotides are TGCAGCGTTCCAACTAGCGGGAGGACCTACAATGAGCAGTTCTTC.

Concerning this clone itself: At the DNA level, this CDR3 is encoded by other sequences in the same sample as well. This chain uses TRBV6-6 with TRBJ1-5, with D unresolved. This CDR3 contains 13 residues. Germline values: CDR1 MNHNY, CDR2 SVGAGI (reference sequence). Trimming left V 2 bases short and J 2 bases short, with 4 bases between. CDR3 DNA sequence: TGTGCCAGCAGTTACGGAGGCAATCAGCCCCAGCATTTT. Residues: CASSYGGNQPQHF.

This chain's CDR3 is CASSSGPQGAQYF. CDR3 nucleotide sequence: TGTGCCAGCAGCTCAGGGCCCCAGGGTGCTCAGTACTTC. The gene calls are TRBV11-2 and TRBJ2-4, with D tentatively TRBD1 (5 bases). This CDR3 is 13 amino acids long. V lost 4 bases to trimming and J lost 12 bases, with 16 bases between them. CDR1 is SGHAT and CDR2 is FQNNGV in the germline V gene.

This clone came up a few times. The rearrangement joins TRBV7-2 to TRBJ2-1, with D possibly matching TRBD1 (5 bases). This CDR3 is 17 amino acids long. Trimming stripped 5 bases from V and 5 bases from J, with 22 bases between. The V gene's germline CDR1 is SGHTA and CDR2 FQGNSA. Written as DNA, the CDR3 is TGTGCCAGCAGCCCCCAGGGCGCCCCATACGGAAACAATGAGCAGTTCTTC. This translates into CASSPQGAPYGNNEQFF.

In its sample, this clone was seen a few times. The chain has TRBV5-1 and TRBJ2-3, with D unclear. The CDR3 runs 16 residues. Germline CDR1 and CDR2: SGHRS and YFSETQ. Trimming stripped 4 bases from V and 0 bases from J, with 15 bases between. The CDR3 DNA sequence: TGCGCCAGCAGCCTAATAGCACGAACTAGCACAGATACGCAGTATTTT. It is translated as CASSLIARTSTDTQYF.

CDR3 DNA sequence: TGCGCCAGCAGCCAGCCGGGACAGGGGAGGGGGGAGCTGTTTTTT. Protein: CASSQPGQGRGELFF. J is TRBJ2-2 and V is TRBV4-1, with TRBD1 identical over 10 bases. CDR3 length equals 15 residues. The germline CDR1 and CDR2 sequences are MGHRA and YSYEKL. V shed 3 bases, J shed 8 bases, and the junction held 6 bases outside the gene matches.

This clone was found a few times. The V and J genes are TRBV6-6 and TRBJ2-1; no definite D call. Trimming took off 2 bases at V and 10 bases at J, with 9 bases between the two ends. This CDR3 is built from 12 residues. Per germline, CDR1 MNHNY and CDR2 SVGAGI (reference sequence). The CDR3 DNA reads as TGTGCCAGCAGTTACACCTCGGCGGAGCAGTTCTTC. Its translation: CASSYTSAEQFF.

This clone was observed a few times. J is TRBJ2-1 and V is TRBV7-9; 9 bases match TRBD1. Trimming at V came to 6 bases and at J to 10 bases, leaving 13 bases not matched to a gene. CDR3 size: 15 residues. Germline V gives CDR1 SEHNR, CDR2 FQNEAQ (reference sequence). The CDR3 bases are TGTGCCAGCAGACACCCGGGACAGGGATTGCGGGAGCAGTTCTTC. Protein sequence: CASRHPGQGLREQFF. The whole variable domain, filled in from reference TRBV7-9 and TRBJ2-1, reads DTGVSQNPRHKITKRGQNVTFRCDPISEHNRLYWYRQTLGQGPEFLTYFQNEAQLEKSRLLSDRFSAERPKGSFSTLEIQRTEQGDSAMYLCASRHPGQGLREQFFGPGTRLTVL.